This is a list of T cell receptor beta chains from one sample in a study of identifying expanded T cells in peripheral blood. The repertoire was sequenced with immunoSEQ multiplex PCR; TCRdb's copy has only in-frame clones and lacks some. The sample has about 120,000 clones, about four fifths seen once; the top ten hold 3% to 4%. Sequenced: blood. All receptors come from a person between 18 and 75 years old in good health. Each CDR3 is given with its conserved first and last residue. The D gene is left open where the match is weak. Clone size appears in some rows only: once, few, many, or a class for an expanded clone.

abundance | j_gene | d_gene | v_gene | CDR3aa | CDR3nt
. | TRBJ2-5 | TRBD2 | TRBV4-3 | CASSQAPGGGETQYF | TGCGCCAGCAGCCAAGCCCCGGGGGGAGGGGAGACCCAGTACTTC
. | TRBJ2-7 | . | TRBV15 | CATSRDRGTYEQYF | TGTGCCACCAGCAGAGATAGAGGCACCTACGAGCAGTACTTC
. | TRBJ2-7 | . | TRBV5-1 | CASSPPDRAYEQYF | TGCGCCAGCAGCCCTCCGGACAGAGCCTACGAGCAGTACTTC
. | TRBJ2-2 | . | TRBV7-9 | CASSYPGELFF | TGTGCCAGCAGCTATCCCGGGGAGCTGTTTTTT
. | TRBJ2-5 | TRBD1 | TRBV19 | CASSIPGTDKETQYF | TGTGCCAGTAGTATTCCCGGGACAGATAAAGAGACCCAGTACTTC
once | TRBJ2-2 | . | TRBV6-5 | CASTTGLDTGELFF | TGTGCCAGCACTACAGGGTTGGACACCGGGGAGCTGTTTTTT
many | TRBJ1-1 | . | TRBV4-1 | CASSQLALMNTEAFF | TGCGCCAGCAGCCAATTGGCCCTGATGAACACTGAAGCTTTCTTT
. | TRBJ2-7 | TRBD1 | TRBV9 | CASSTRQGAFEEQYF | TGTGCCAGCAGCACCCGACAGGGGGCATTTGAAGAGCAGTACTTC
. | TRBJ1-3 | . | TRBV5-8 | CASSFGQLSGNTIYF | TGTGCCAGCAGTTTCGGACAGCTCTCTGGAAACACCATATATTTT
. | TRBJ1-2 | . | TRBV20-1 | CSASPGYGYTF | TGCAGTGCTAGCCCGGGGTATGGCTACACCTTC
. | TRBJ2-5 | . | TRBV6-6 | CATRIQDRGGGTQYF | TGTGCCACCCGCATCCAAGATAGGGGGGGAGGGACCCAGTACTTC
. | TRBJ1-2 | . | TRBV5-6 | CASSGHSLSYGYTF | TGTGCCAGCAGCGGCCACTCTTTGTCCTATGGCTACACCTTC
. | TRBJ2-1 | . | TRBV5-1 | CASSQPQGFGEQFF | TGCGCCAGCAGCCAACCTCAGGGGTTTGGTGAGCAGTTCTTC
. | TRBJ2-7 | TRBD2 | TRBV5-6 | CASREAGGLREQYF | TGTGCCAGCAGAGAAGCGGGGGGGCTAAGAGAGCAGTACTTC
. | TRBJ1-1 | TRBD1 | TRBV6-6 | CASSRWTGEVTEAFF | TGTGCCAGCAGTCGCTGGACAGGGGAGGTCACTGAAGCTTTCTTT
. | TRBJ2-5 | . | TRBV4-3 | CASSIQGGQETQYF | TGCGCCAGCAGTATCCAGGGGGGTCAAGAGACCCAGTACTTC
. | TRBJ2-2 | . | TRBV7-3 | CASSLGPSSGELFF | TGTGCCAGCAGCTTAGGCCCATCATCCGGGGAGCTGTTTTTT
. | TRBJ1-2 | TRBD1 | TRBV19 | CASSILASTGGAGGYTF | TGTGCCAGTAGTATTCTTGCGTCGACAGGGGGCGCGGGTGGCTACACCTTC
. | TRBJ1-2 | . | TRBV11-2 | CASSTVRDPRIRGYTF | TGTGCCAGCAGCACCGTCCGGGACCCCCGTATACGTGGCTACACCTTC
few | TRBJ2-7 | TRBD2 | TRBV19 | CASSIGGGAVGSEQYF | TGTGCCAGTAGTATTGGCGGGGGGGCGGTTGGGAGCGAGCAGTACTTC
once | TRBJ2-1 | . | TRBV5-1 | CASSSTGGPLNEQFF | TGCGCCAGCAGCTCTACCGGGGGGCCCCTGAATGAGCAGTTCTTC
. | TRBJ2-2 | . | TRBV18 | CASSLGVRSNRMTGELFF | TGTGCCAGCTCACTGGGTGTACGAAGTAACAGGATGACCGGGGAGCTGTTTTTT
. | TRBJ1-3 | . | TRBV6-5 | CASSPGHLSGNTIYF | TGTGCCAGCAGCCCCGGACACCTCTCTGGAAACACCATATATTTT
once | TRBJ1-2 | . | TRBV6-4 | CASSPAGAVFSPYGYTF | TGTGCCAGCAGCCCTGCCGGGGCCGTCTTTTCACCCTATGGCTACACCTTC
. | TRBJ1-5 | . | TRBV5-1 | CASSLGATSNSNQPQHF | TGCGCCAGCAGCTTGGGAGCAACCAGTAATAGCAATCAGCCCCAGCATTTT
. | TRBJ1-1 | . | TRBV7-2 | CASSLGPVMMNTEAFF | TGTGCCAGCAGCTTGGGTCCAGTAATGATGAACACTGAAGCTTTCTTT
. | TRBJ2-1 | . | TRBV2 | CASSAQTGTDGEQFF | TGTGCCAGCAGTGCCCAAACAGGGACCGACGGCGAGCAGTTCTTC
. | TRBJ2-6 | . | TRBV6-5 | CASSYGADGANVLTF | TGTGCCAGCAGTTACGGGGCTGATGGGGCCAACGTCCTGACTTTC
. | TRBJ2-7 | . | TRBV5-6 | CASSLGQSSYEQYF | TGTGCCAGCAGCTTGGGACAGAGCTCCTACGAGCAGTACTTC
. | TRBJ1-2 | . | TRBV6-1 | CASGDFSSGSYTF | TGTGCCAGCGGGGACTTTTCCTCGGGTAGCTACACCTTC
. | TRBJ2-1 | TRBD2 | TRBV4-1 | CASSQVYSGGWYNEQFF | TGCGCCAGCAGCCAAGTCTACTCGGGGGGTTGGTACAATGAGCAGTTCTTC
. | TRBJ2-1 | TRBD2 | TRBV6-5 | CASSSGLAGDNEQFF | TGTGCCAGCAGTTCAGGACTAGCGGGGGACAATGAGCAGTTCTTC
. | TRBJ1-1 | . | TRBV2 | CASSQQGPNTEAFF | TGTGCCAGCAGTCAACAGGGACCGAACACTGAAGCTTTCTTT
. | TRBJ1-1 | . | TRBV11-2 | CASSSLSAFF | TGTGCCAGCAGCTCACTCTCGGCTTTCTTT
. | TRBJ1-6 | TRBD1 | TRBV7-2 | CASSLGQESSYNSPLHF | TGTGCCAGCAGCTTGGGACAGGAGAGCTCCTATAATTCACCCCTCCACTTT
. | TRBJ2-5 | . | TRBV5-6 | CASSPAPSGETQYF | TGTGCCAGCAGCCCAGCCCCGTCCGGAGAGACCCAGTACTTC
. | TRBJ2-1 | TRBD1 | TRBV11-2 | CASRINRGLANEQFF | TGTGCCAGCAGAATTAACAGGGGTCTCGCTAATGAGCAGTTCTTC
. | TRBJ1-1 | . | TRBV7-9 | CASSSFAGRLSRGTEAFF | TGTGCCAGCAGCTCTTTTGCGGGACGGCTGAGTAGGGGCACTGAAGCTTTCTTT
few | TRBJ1-6 | TRBD1 | TRBV6-5 | CASRNRGGNSPLHF | TGTGCCAGCAGAAACAGGGGTGGTAATTCACCCCTCCACTTT
. | TRBJ1-1 | . | TRBV6-5 | CASRQTGRTHTEAFF | TGTGCCAGCCGACAAACGGGACGTACGCACACTGAAGCTTTCTTT
. | TRBJ2-1 | TRBD2 | TRBV27 | CASSSSGPYNEQFF | TGTGCCAGCAGTTCTAGCGGACCATACAATGAGCAGTTCTTC
. | TRBJ2-3 | TRBD2 | TRBV11-2 | CASSSGTSGLRWYF | TGTGCCAGCAGCTCCGGGACTAGCGGACTGCGTTGGTATTTT
. | TRBJ2-7 | . | TRBV18 | CASSPPVNRGEQYF | TGTGCCAGCTCACCACCGGTCAATCGGGGCGAGCAGTACTTC
. | TRBJ2-1 | . | TRBV7-6 | CASSLIAISSFDSYNEQFF | TGTGCCAGCAGCTTAATCGCGATAAGCAGTTTTGACTCCTACAATGAGCAGTTCTTC
. | TRBJ2-3 | . | TRBV6-1 | CASSEGSSYTDTQYF | TGTGCCAGCAGTGAAGGCTCCAGTTACACAGATACGCAGTATTTT
. | TRBJ2-3 | . | TRBV10-1 | CASSSYGRGYTGTDTQYF | TGCGCCAGCAGCTCCTACGGTAGGGGATACACTGGCACAGATACGCAGTATTTT
. | TRBJ2-5 | . | TRBV7-9 | CASSLLGLVETQYF | TGTGCCAGCAGCTTACTGGGACTGGTGGAGACCCAGTACTTC
once | TRBJ2-1 | TRBD1 | TRBV9 | CASSTWDRANEQFF | TGTGCCAGCAGCACGTGGGACAGGGCCAATGAGCAGTTCTTC
. | TRBJ1-3 | TRBD1 | TRBV6-5 | CASIATGVVSDTIYF | TGTGCCAGCATCGCGACAGGGGTGGTTTCGGACACCATATATTTT
once | TRBJ1-3 | . | TRBV4-2 | CASSQDHRERIGNTIYF | TGTGCCAGCAGCCAAGACCACCGGGAGCGGATCGGAAACACCATATATTTT
. | TRBJ2-2 | . | TRBV14 | CASSRLGQTANTGELFF | TGTGCCAGCAGCCGCCTTGGACAGACAGCGAACACCGGGGAGCTGTTTTTT
. | TRBJ2-2 | . | TRBV2 | CASSEVPGNTGELFF | TGTGCCAGCAGTGAAGTACCGGGGAACACCGGGGAGCTGTTTTTT
few | TRBJ1-1 | . | TRBV18 | CASSPPAGEAFF | TGTGCCAGCTCACCACCGGCAGGTGAAGCTTTCTTT
. | TRBJ1-2 | . | TRBV13 | CASSLGAYSQNYGYTF | TGTGCCAGCAGCTTAGGCGCGTACAGCCAAAACTATGGCTACACCTTC
. | TRBJ1-1 | . | TRBV6-1 | CANSEAENTEAFF | TGTGCCAACAGTGAAGCAGAGAACACTGAAGCTTTCTTT
. | TRBJ2-7 | . | TRBV11-3 | CASSFRWGSYEQYF | TGTGCCAGCAGCTTTCGATGGGGCTCCTACGAGCAGTACTTC
. | TRBJ2-2 | . | TRBV14 | CASSGFTANTGELFF | TGTGCCAGCAGCGGATTCACAGCGAACACCGGGGAGCTGTTTTTT
. | TRBJ1-2 | . | TRBV11-2 | CASSSYRLTNYGYTF | TGTGCCAGCAGCTCTTATCGACTGACCAACTATGGCTACACCTTC
once | TRBJ2-2 | . | TRBV11-3 | CASSLIPNTGELFF | TGTGCCAGCAGCTTAATCCCGAACACCGGGGAGCTGTTTTTT
. | TRBJ2-7 | TRBD2 | TRBV7-9 | CASSLLGGWGPLPYEQYF | TGTGCCAGCAGCTTATTGGGGGGGTGGGGTCCCCTACCCTACGAGCAGTACTTC